This section outlines one T cell receptor beta chain sequence together with its context. Original handling: It was from reference gene primer amplification that nucleated cell counts were estimated. The protocol was immunoSEQ multiplex PCR, while the TCRdb copy is restricted to in-frame clones and leaves out a portion. Clonal size and the V and J genes are those of that table, whereas D and trimming came from the DNA. Of roughly 100,000 clones in the sample, roughly 82% are singletons; the top ten hold about 27%. These data are taken from a study of blood T cell repertoires in COVID-19. In the study overall: The samples span acute and convalescent COVID-19 from the United States, Italy and Spain. T cells, B-cell-depleted T cells, or PBMCs provided the cDNA or gDNA that served as material.

Sequences were obtained from peripheral blood. This clonotype originated in a man aged 55 to 70 with acute or convalescent COVID-19.

The CDR3 nucleotides read TGCGCCAGCAGCTTGGGGACTAGCGGAAGCACAGATACGCAGTATTTT. Its protein product is CASSLGTSGSTDTQYF. The genes are TRBV5-1 and TRBJ2-3, with 10 positions matching TRBD2. Germline V gene sequence: CDR1 SGHRS, CDR2 YFSETQ. V lost 0 bases, J lost 0 bases, and 1 base stayed unmatched. The CDR3 consists of 16 residues.